This section outlines one TCR beta chain sequence together with its context. The antigen is unknown. This sample was taken from a study of post-analysis software for immune sequencing data. About the study: In terms of disease course, relapsing-remitting, secondary progressive and progressive-relapsing multiple sclerosis were included. Points from the study as a whole: Samples from one preparation batch, clustered by F measure, grouped strongly together. TRBV5-6, TRBV5-1 and TRBV20-1 belonged to a set of roughly 5 TRBV segments that were more frequent in patients than controls. Multiple sclerosis patients had significantly lower normalized Chao1 diversity than controls.

Per the germline V gene, CDR1 is DFQATT and CDR2 is SNEGSKA (reference sequence). V was clipped by 5 bases and J by 5 bases, with 18 bases between them. This CDR3 region has 14 residues. Unique molecular identifiers were carried by the TCR beta cDNA libraries. T cells numbering about 0.95 to 10 million gave rise to around 500,000 cDNA molecules. TCRdb recomputed calls from the PCR reads with MiXCR, one row per CDR3 protein. The data show roughly 800,000 distinct CDR3 sequences, with 25% to 30% seen just once and around 0.56% held by the top ten. This receptor was taken from a girl between 5 and 17 years old with multiple sclerosis. Sequences were obtained from blood. V is TRBV20-1 and J is TRBJ2-5; D is perhaps TRBD1 or TRBD2 (5 bases each). The CDR3 DNA sequence: TGCAGTGCTCCGGGGCCTGCTGACTGGGAGACCCAGTACTTC. It specifies CSAPGPADWETQYF.